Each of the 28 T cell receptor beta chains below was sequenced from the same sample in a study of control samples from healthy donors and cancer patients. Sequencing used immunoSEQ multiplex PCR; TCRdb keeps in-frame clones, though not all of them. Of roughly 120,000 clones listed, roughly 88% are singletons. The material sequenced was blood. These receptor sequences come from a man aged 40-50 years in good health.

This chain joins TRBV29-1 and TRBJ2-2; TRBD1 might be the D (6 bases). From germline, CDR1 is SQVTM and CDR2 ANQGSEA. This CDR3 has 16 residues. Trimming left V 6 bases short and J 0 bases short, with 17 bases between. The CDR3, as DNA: TGCAGCGTCAATGCCCCACAGGGCGCGAACACCGGGGAGCTGTTTTTT. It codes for CSVNAPQGANTGELFF.

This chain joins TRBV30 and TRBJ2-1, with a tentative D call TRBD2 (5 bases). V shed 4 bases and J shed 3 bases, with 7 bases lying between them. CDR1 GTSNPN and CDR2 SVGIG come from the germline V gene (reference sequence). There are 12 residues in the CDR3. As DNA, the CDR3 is TGTGCCTGGAATAGCGACTACAATGAGCAGTTCTTC. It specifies CAWNSDYNEQFF.

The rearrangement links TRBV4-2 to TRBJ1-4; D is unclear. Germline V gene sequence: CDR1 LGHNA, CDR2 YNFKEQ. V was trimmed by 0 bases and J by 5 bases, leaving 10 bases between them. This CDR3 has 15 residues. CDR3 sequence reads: CASSQDFGRNEKLFF. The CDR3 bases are TGTGCCAGCAGCCAAGATTTCGGAAGGAATGAAAAACTGTTTTTT.

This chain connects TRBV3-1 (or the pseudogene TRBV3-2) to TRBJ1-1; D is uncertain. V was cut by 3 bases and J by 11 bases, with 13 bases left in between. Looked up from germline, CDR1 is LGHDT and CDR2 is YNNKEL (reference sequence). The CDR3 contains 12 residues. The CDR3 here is CASSQGSTRAFF. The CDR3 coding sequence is TGTGCCAGCAGCCAGGGGTCTACTCGGGCTTTCTTT.

The CDR3 sequence is CASSVESQNQPQHF. CDR3 coding DNA: TGTGCCAGCAGTGTAGAGTCTCAAAATCAGCCCCAGCATTTT. The chain joins TRBV2 to TRBJ1-5; D gene unclear. This CDR3 is built from 14 residues. Germline loops: CDR1 SNHLY, CDR2 FYNNEI. V gave up 4 bases and J gave up 4 bases, with 11 bases separating them.

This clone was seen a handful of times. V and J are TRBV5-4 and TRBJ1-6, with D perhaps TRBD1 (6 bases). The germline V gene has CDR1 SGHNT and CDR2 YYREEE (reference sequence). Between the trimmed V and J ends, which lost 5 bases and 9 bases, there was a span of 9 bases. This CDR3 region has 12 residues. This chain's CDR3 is CASRLDSSPLHF. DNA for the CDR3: TGTGCCAGCAGACTGGACAGTTCACCCCTCCACTTT.

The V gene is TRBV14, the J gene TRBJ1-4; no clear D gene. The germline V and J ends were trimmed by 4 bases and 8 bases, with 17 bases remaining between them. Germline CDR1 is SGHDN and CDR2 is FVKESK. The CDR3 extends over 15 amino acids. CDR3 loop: CASSRSGGQEEKLFF. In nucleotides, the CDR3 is TGTGCCAGCAGCCGGTCTGGAGGGCAGGAAGAAAAACTGTTTTTT.

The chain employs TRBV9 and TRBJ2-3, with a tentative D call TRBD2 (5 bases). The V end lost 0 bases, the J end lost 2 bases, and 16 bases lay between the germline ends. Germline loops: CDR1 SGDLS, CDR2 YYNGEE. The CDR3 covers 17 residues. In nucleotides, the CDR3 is TGTGCCAGCAGCGTAGCCGTTGCGGGCAGGTTCACAGATACGCAGTATTTT. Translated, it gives CASSVAVAGRFTDTQYF. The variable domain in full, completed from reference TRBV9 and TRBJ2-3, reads DSGVTQTPKHLITATGQRVTLRCSPRSGDLSVYWYQQSLDQGLQFLIQYYNGEERAKGNILERFSAQQFPDLHSELNLSSLELGDSALYFCASSVAVAGRFTDTQYFGPGTRLTVL.

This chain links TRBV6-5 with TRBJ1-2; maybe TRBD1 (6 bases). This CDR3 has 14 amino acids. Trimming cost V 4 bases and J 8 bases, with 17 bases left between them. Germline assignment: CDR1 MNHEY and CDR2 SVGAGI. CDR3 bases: TGTGCCAGCAGTTCTCGTGGGGGGCGAGTCGGCTACACCTTC. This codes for CASSSRGGRVGYTF.

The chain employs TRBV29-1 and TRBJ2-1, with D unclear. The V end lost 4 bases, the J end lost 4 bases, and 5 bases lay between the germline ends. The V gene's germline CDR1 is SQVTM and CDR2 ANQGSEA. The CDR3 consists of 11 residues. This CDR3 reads CSVVRYNEQFF. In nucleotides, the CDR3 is TGCAGCGTTGTCAGGTACAATGAGCAGTTCTTC.

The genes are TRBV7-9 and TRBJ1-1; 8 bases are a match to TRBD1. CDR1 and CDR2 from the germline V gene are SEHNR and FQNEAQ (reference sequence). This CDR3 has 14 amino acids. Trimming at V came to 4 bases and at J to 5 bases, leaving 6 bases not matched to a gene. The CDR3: CASSSDRGKTEAFF. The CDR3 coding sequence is TGTGCCAGCAGCTCCGACAGGGGAAAAACTGAAGCTTTCTTT.

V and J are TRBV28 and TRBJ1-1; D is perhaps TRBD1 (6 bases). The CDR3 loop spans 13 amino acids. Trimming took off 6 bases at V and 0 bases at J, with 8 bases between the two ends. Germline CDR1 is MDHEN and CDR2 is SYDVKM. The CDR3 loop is CASRGGMNTEAFF. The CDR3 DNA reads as TGTGCCAGCAGGGGGGGCATGAACACTGAAGCTTTCTTT.

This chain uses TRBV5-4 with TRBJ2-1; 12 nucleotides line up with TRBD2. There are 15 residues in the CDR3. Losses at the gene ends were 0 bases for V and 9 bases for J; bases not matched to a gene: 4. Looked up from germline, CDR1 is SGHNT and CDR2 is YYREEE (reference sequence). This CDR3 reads CASSLGLAGVGEQFF. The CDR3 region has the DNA TGTGCCAGCAGCTTGGGACTAGCGGGGGTTGGTGAGCAGTTCTTC.

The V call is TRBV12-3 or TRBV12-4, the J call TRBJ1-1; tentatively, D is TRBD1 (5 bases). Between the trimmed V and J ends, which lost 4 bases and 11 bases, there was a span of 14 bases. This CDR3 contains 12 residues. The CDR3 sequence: CASSSAGLMAFF. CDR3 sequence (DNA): TGTGCCAGCAGTTCGGCAGGGCTAATGGCTTTCTTT.

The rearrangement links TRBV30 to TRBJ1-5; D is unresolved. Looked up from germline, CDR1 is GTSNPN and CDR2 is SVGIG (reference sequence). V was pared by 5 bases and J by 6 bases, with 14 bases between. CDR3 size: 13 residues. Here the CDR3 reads CAWDGKRGQPQHF. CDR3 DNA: TGTGCCTGGGACGGGAAGAGAGGTCAGCCCCAGCATTTT.

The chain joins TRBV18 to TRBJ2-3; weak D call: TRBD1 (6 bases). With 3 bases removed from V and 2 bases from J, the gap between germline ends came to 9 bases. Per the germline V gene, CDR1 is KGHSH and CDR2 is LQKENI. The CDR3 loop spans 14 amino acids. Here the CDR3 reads CASSPGTNTDTQYF. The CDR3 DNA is TGTGCCAGCTCACCGGGGACAAACACAGATACGCAGTATTTT.

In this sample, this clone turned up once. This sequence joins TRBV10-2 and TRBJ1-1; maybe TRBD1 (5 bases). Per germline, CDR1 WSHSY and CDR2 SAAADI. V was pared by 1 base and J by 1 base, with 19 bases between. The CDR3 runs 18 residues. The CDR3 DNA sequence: TGCGCCAGCAGTGAGTTGCCAGGGCGATGGGTAGGGAACACTGAAGCTTTCTTT. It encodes CASSELPGRWVGNTEAFF.

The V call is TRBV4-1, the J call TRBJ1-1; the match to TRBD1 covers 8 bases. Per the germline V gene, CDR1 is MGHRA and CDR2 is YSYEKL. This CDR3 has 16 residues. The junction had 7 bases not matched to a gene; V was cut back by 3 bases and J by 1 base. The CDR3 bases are TGCGCCAGCAGCCATCCCGACAGGGGAGCGAACACTGAAGCTTTCTTT. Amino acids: CASSHPDRGANTEAFF.

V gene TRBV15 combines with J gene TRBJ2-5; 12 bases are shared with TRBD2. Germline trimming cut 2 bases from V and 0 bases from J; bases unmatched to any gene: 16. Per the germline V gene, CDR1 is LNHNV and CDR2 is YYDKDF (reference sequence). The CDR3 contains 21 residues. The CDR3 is CATSRLTITPGLAGYQETQYF. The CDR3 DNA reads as TGTGCCACCAGCAGACTAACCATTACCCCGGGACTAGCGGGTTACCAAGAGACCCAGTACTTC.

The CDR3 DNA is TGTGCCAGCAGGACAGTCAATCAGCCCCAGCATTTT. Encoded protein: CASRTVNQPQHF. The chain combines TRBV6-5 with TRBJ1-5; weak D call: TRBD1 (5 bases). The CDR3 sequence is 12 residues long. The germline V and J ends were trimmed by 6 bases and 3 bases, with 6 bases remaining between them. CDR1 and CDR2 from the germline V gene are MNHEY and SVGAGI.

CDR3: CSVTSVYEQFF. Here the CDR3 DNA reads TGCAGCGTAACTAGCGTCTATGAGCAGTTCTTC. This chain links TRBV29-1 with TRBJ2-1, with 7 bases fitting TRBD2. The CDR3 runs to 11 residues. J lost 8 bases, V lost 6 bases, and 4 bases had no gene match. CDR1 and CDR2 (germline): SQVTM, ANQGSEA.

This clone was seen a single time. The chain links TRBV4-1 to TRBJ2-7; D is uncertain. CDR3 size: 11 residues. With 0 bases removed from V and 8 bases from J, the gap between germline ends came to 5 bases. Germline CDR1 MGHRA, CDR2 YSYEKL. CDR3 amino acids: CASSQDRKQYF. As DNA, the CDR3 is TGCGCCAGCAGCCAAGACAGGAAGCAGTACTTC.

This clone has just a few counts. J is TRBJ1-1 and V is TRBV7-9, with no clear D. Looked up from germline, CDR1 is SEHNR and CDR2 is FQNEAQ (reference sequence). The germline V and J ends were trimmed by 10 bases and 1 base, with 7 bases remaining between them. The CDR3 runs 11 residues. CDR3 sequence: CAIQQNTEAFF. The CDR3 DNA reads TGTGCCATCCAGCAGAACACTGAAGCTTTCTTT.

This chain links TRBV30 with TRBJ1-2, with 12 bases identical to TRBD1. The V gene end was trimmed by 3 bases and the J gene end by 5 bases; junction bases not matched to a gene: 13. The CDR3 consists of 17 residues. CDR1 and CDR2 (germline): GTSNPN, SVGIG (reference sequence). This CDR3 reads CAWSPSGTGGFRYGYTF. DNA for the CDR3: TGTGCCTGGAGCCCATCAGGGACAGGGGGCTTTAGGTATGGCTACACCTTC.

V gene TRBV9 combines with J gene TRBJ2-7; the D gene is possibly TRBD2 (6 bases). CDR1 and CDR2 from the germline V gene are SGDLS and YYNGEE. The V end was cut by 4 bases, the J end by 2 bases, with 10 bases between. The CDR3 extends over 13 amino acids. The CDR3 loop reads CASSSGLAYEQYF. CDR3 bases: TGTGCCAGCAGCAGCGGGCTAGCCTACGAGCAGTACTTC.

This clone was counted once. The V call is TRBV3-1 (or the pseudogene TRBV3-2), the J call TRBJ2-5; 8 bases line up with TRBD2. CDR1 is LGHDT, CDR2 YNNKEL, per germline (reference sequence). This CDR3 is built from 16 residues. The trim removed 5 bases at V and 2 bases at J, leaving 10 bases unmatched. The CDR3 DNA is TGTGCCAGCAGCTCCACCGGGGTAGCGGGACAAGAGACCCAGTACTTC. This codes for CASSSTGVAGQETQYF.

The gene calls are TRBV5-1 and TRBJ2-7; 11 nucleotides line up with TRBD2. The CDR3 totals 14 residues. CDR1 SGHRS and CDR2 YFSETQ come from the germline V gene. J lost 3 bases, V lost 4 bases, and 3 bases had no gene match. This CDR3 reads CASSRGLADYEQYF. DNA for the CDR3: TGCGCCAGCAGCAGGGGACTAGCGGACTACGAGCAGTACTTC. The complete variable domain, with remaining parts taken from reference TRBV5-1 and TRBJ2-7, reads KAGVTQTPRYLIKTRGQQVTLSCSPISGHRSVSWYQQTPGQGLQFLFEYFSETQRNKGNFPGRFSGRQFSNSRSEMNVSTLELGDSALYLCASSRGLADYEQYFGPGTRLTVT.

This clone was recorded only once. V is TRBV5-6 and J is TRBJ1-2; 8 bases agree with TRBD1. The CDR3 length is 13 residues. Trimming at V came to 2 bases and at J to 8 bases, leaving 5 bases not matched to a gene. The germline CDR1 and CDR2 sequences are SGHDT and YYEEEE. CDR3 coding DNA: TGTGCCAGCAGCTTCCCCGACAGGGGCGGCTACACCTTC. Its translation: CASSFPDRGGYTF. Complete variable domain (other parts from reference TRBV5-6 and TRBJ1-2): DAGVTQSPTHLIKTRGQQVTLRCSPKSGHDTVSWYQQALGQGPQFIFQYYEEEERQRGNFPDRFSGHQFPNYSSELNVNALLLGDSALYLCASSFPDRGGYTFGSGTRLTVV.